Following are 32 T cell receptor beta chains from one sample sequenced in a study of spatial heterogeneity in lung cancer. Time point: blood taken at disease recurrence. Whole RNA, which was extracted from tumor, nontumor lung tissue or frozen PBMC, was sequenced without any cell sorting. One entry per CDR3 protein, called by TCRdb with MiXCR from the 5' RACE reads. The table includes around 10,000 distinct CDR3 sequences, nearly 4% detected once. This specimen consisted of PBMCs, obtained at recurrence. The source is a female donor with early-stage non-small cell lung cancer.

This clonotype has a handful of counts. This beta chain represents an off-target read in a library built for alpha chains; its size is of limited meaning. This sequence joins TRBV12-3 or TRBV12-4 and TRBJ1-3, with D tentatively TRBD1 (5 bases). V lost 0 bases, J lost 0 bases, and 9 bases lay in between. This CDR3 spans 16 amino acids. CDR3 sequence reads: CASSLAWGDSGNTIYF. In DNA form, the CDR3 reads TGTGCCAGCAGTTTAGCGTGGGGCGACTCTGGAAACACCATATATTTT.

This clonotype occurred many times. This beta chain represents an off-target read in a library built for alpha chains; its size is of limited meaning. This chain links TRBV10-3 with TRBJ2-5; no clear D gene. This CDR3 contains 15 residues. The germline V and J ends were trimmed by 6 bases and 2 bases, with 16 bases remaining between them. Germline-derived CDR1 and CDR2 are ENHRY and SYGVKD. CDR3 nucleotides: TGTGCCATCAGCGTGACGGACGGCGGACAAGAGACCCAGTACTTC. Translated: CAISVTDGGQETQYF.

This clonotype was seen at least ten times. Being off target in a library aimed at alpha chains, this beta chain has a size of little meaning. This chain connects TRBV7-6 to TRBJ2-7, with 7 bases fitting TRBD1. CDR1 and CDR2 from the germline V gene are SGHVS and FNYEAQ. V dropped 1 base and J dropped 0; count of bases not matched to a gene: 3. The CDR3 loop spans 15 amino acids. CDR3 DNA: TGTGCCAGCAGCTTAGACAGGGGCTACTCCTACGAGCAGTACTTC. Translating gives CASSLDRGYSYEQYF.

Ten or more counts support this clonotype. As an off-target read in a library built for alpha chains, this beta chain has a frequency of little significance. The chain employs TRBV12-3 or TRBV12-4 and TRBJ2-7; D gene uncertain. This CDR3 contains 14 residues. The V gene lost 4 bases and the J gene lost 2 bases, with 12 bases spanning the gap. CDR3 residues: CASSSLRSAYEQYF. The CDR3 DNA follows: TGTGCCAGCAGTTCTCTTAGGTCAGCCTACGAGCAGTACTTC.

This clonotype has at least ten counts. This beta chain came through as a stray read in a library set up for alpha chains, and its size says little. The chain carries TRBV29-1 and TRBJ2-7; no definite D call. The CDR3 loop spans 12 amino acids. Germline V lookup: CDR1 SQVTM, CDR2 ANQGSEA. Trimming removed 3 bases at V and 2 bases at J, with 8 bases between. CDR3 residues: CSVDVGTYEQYF. The CDR3 DNA reads TGCAGCGTTGACGTGGGCACCTACGAGCAGTACTTC.

There are many counts of this clonotype. Being off target in a library aimed at alpha chains, this beta chain has a size of little meaning. The chain joins TRBV19 to TRBJ1-3; D perhaps matches TRBD1 (5 bases). CDR1 and CDR2 (germline): LNHDA, SQIVND (reference sequence). This CDR3 has 15 amino acids. V was cut by 5 bases and J by 0 bases, with 11 bases left in between. Here the CDR3 DNA reads TGTGCCAGTAGTTGGCAGGGAGACTCTGGAAACACCATATATTTT. This translates into CASSWQGDSGNTIYF.

This clonotype was seen ten or more times. The library was designed around alpha chains, so this beta chain is a stray read whose abundance carries little weight. The chain recombines TRBV6-4 with TRBJ2-1; D unclear. CDR3 length: 13 amino acids. Germline V lookup: CDR1 MRHNA, CDR2 SNTAGT. The V gene lost 4 bases and the J gene lost 7 bases, with 11 bases spanning the gap. CDR3 region: CASSVGRSNEQFF. As DNA, the CDR3 is TGTGCCAGCAGTGTCGGCAGGTCTAATGAGCAGTTCTTC.

This clonotype came up many times. As an off-target read in a library built for alpha chains, this beta chain has a frequency of little significance. The CDR3 bases are TGTGCCAGCAGTTACATGGGAACTAGCTACGAGCAGTACTTC. It specifies CASSYMGTSYEQYF. This chain connects TRBV6-6 to TRBJ2-7; D is possibly TRBD2 (5 bases). This CDR3 comprises 14 residues. CDR1 is MNHNY, CDR2 SVGAGI, per germline (reference sequence). V was shortened by 2 bases and J by 3 bases, with 11 bases between the two germline ends.

This clonotype was counted at least ten times. This beta chain lies outside the target of a library built for alpha chains; its clone size means little. This chain uses TRBV14 with TRBJ1-2; D not certain. V was clipped by 3 bases and J by 4 bases, with 9 bases between them. The CDR3 extends over 13 amino acids. Germline V gives CDR1 SGHDN, CDR2 FVKESK. In DNA form, the CDR3 reads TGTGCCAGCAGCCAGGAAGAGGGCTATGGCTACACCTTC. It specifies CASSQEEGYGYTF.

By its share, this clonotype is medium-sized. A library prepared for alpha chains yielded this beta chain as an off-target read; its size is of little meaning. The V and J genes are TRBV2 and TRBJ2-5, with D possibly being TRBD1 (5 bases). V was trimmed by 1 base and J by 9 bases, leaving 18 bases between them. The germline V gene encodes CDR1 SNHLY and CDR2 FYNNEI. The CDR3 is made up of 15 amino acids. The CDR3 DNA sequence: TGTGCCAGCAGTGAAGAGGTCAATACCCAAGGGGCCCAGTACTTC. Translation: CASSEEVNTQGAQYF.

This clonotype was picked up many times. For a library built for alpha chains, this beta chain is a stray read; little rests on its size. This chain joins TRBV11-3 and TRBJ2-1; tentatively, D is TRBD2 (5 bases). Germline V CDR1 and CDR2: SGHNT, YENEEA. CDR3 size: 12 residues. Trimming stripped 5 bases from V and 8 bases from J, with 10 bases between. The CDR3 coding sequence is TGTGCCAGCAGCCTCTCGGAGGATGAGCAGTTCTTC. This encodes CASSLSEDEQFF.

This clonotype was seen many times. The library was prepared for alpha chains; this beta chain is a stray read, so its frequency means little. The chain joins TRBV7-9 to TRBJ2-1; 11 bases are a match to TRBD2. The CDR3 sequence is 17 residues long. Germline CDR1 is SEHNR and CDR2 is FQNEAQ (reference sequence). J lost 6 bases, V lost 5 bases, and 12 bases had no gene match. In DNA form, the CDR3 reads TGTGCCAGCAGCCCCCGGGGTAGCGGGGGGGCAAGCAATGAGCAGTTCTTC. Residues: CASSPRGSGGASNEQFF.

The sample holds many counts of this clonotype. A library made for alpha chains picked up this beta chain off target, so its size means little. This chain joins TRBV15 and TRBJ1-4; TRBD1 is a possible D gene (5 bases). The CDR3 runs 14 residues. V gave up 5 bases and J gave up 5 bases, with 12 bases separating them. The germline gives CDR1 LNHNV, CDR2 YYDKDF (reference sequence). CDR3 sequence: CATSFSGWNEKLFF. The CDR3 nucleotides read TGTGCCACCAGCTTTTCAGGGTGGAATGAAAAACTGTTTTTT.

This clonotype was counted at least ten times. Found in a library prepared for alpha chains, this beta chain is an off-target read, and its abundance has little meaning. The V gene is TRBV7-9, the J gene TRBJ2-5; D is possibly TRBD2 (6 bases). Trimming left V 7 bases short and J 3 bases short, with 24 bases between. There are 17 residues in the CDR3. Germline CDR1 reads SEHNR; CDR2 reads FQNEAQ (reference sequence). This CDR3 reads CASITHWGEDRKETQYF. CDR3 nucleotides: TGTGCCAGCATCACCCATTGGGGGGAGGATCGTAAAGAGACCCAGTACTTC.

About this clonotype: The library was prepared for alpha chains; this beta chain is a stray read, so its frequency means little. This chain connects TRBV6-6 to TRBJ2-3; TRBD2 aligns across 8 bases. With V trimmed by 5 bases and J by 4 bases, 20 bases remained unmatched. CDR1 is MNHNY, CDR2 SVGAGI, per germline (reference sequence). CDR3 length: 19 amino acids. Here the CDR3 DNA reads TGTGCCAGCAGTGAACCTCCGGGGCGGGGGGCCTCTGGTTCAGATACGCAGTATTTT. Amino acid sequence: CASSEPPGRGASGSDTQYF.

This clonotype qualifies as medium-sized. This beta chain turned up in a library designed for alpha chains; as an off-target read, its abundance says little. The CDR3 bases are TGTGCCAGCAGTCCAACTAGCCCCCCTTCGCAGTATTTT. Translated, it gives CASSPTSPPSQYF. The J gene is TRBJ2-3, the V gene TRBV6-5, with D maybe TRBD2 (6 bases). The V gene lost 5 bases and the J gene lost 10 bases, with 16 bases spanning the gap. The CDR3 covers 13 residues. In germline, CDR1 is MNHEY, CDR2 SVGAGI.

The table lists this clonotype with many counts. This beta chain represents an off-target read in a library built for alpha chains; its size is of limited meaning. This rearrangement joins TRBV30 to TRBJ2-3; 9 bases agree with TRBD2. CDR3 size: 14 residues. V lost 8 bases, J lost 2 bases, and 8 bases stayed unmatched. Germline CDR1 GTSNPN, CDR2 SVGIG (reference sequence). CDR3 protein: CAHQLAGNTDTQYF. CDR3 DNA sequence: TGTGCCCACCAGCTAGCGGGAAACACAGATACGCAGTATTTT. Variable domain in full (rest from reference TRBV30 and TRBJ2-3): SQTIHQWPATLVQPVGSPLSLECTVEGTSNPNLYWYRQAAGRGLQLLFYSVGIGQISSEVPQNLSASRPQDRQFILSSKKLLLSDSGFYLCAHQLAGNTDTQYFGPGTRLTVL.

This clonotype has a count of ten or more. As an off-target read in a library built for alpha chains, this beta chain has a frequency of little significance. The chain recombines TRBV7-8 with TRBJ2-3; 11 bases are a match to TRBD2. The CDR3 runs 15 residues. After removal of 5 bases from V and 2 bases from J, the junction contained 3 bases not matched to a gene. Germline V gene sequence: CDR1 SGHVS, CDR2 FQNEAQ. The CDR3 sequence is CASSRGLADTDTQYF. For the CDR3, the DNA is TGTGCCAGCAGCCGGGGACTAGCGGACACAGATACGCAGTATTTT.

The sample holds many counts of this clonotype. Since the library was made to target alpha chains, this beta chain is a stray read and its abundance is not meaningful. This sequence joins TRBV7-9 and TRBJ1-1; D is uncertain. Trimming shortened V by 1 base and J by 0 bases, and 9 bases separated the two germline ends. This CDR3 contains 15 residues. Germline loops: CDR1 SEHNR, CDR2 FQNEAQ (reference sequence). The CDR3 here is CASSLGRSVNTEAFF. The CDR3 nucleotides read TGTGCCAGCAGCTTAGGGAGGTCCGTGAACACTGAAGCTTTCTTT.

At least ten counts were recorded for this clonotype. Little can be read into the size of this beta chain, an off-target read in a library designed for alpha chains. CDR3 in amino acids: CASSETLGYNSPLHF. The CDR3 DNA sequence: TGTGCCAGCAGTGAAACCCTCGGCTATAATTCACCCCTCCACTTT. The chain links TRBV25-1 to TRBJ1-6; D is uncertain. The CDR3 extends over 15 amino acids. Germline V CDR1 and CDR2: MGHDK, SYGVNS. Trimming pared 2 bases from V and 3 bases from J, leaving 8 bases between.

This clonotype was seen many times. This beta chain turned up in a library designed for alpha chains; as an off-target read, its abundance says little. This chain connects TRBV3-1 to TRBJ2-7; no reliable D call. The CDR3 spans 13 residues. Between the trimmed V and J ends, which lost 3 bases and 5 bases, there was a span of 11 bases. Germline loops: CDR1 LGHDT, CDR2 YNNKEL (reference sequence). CDR3 residues: CASSQASRNEQYF. CDR3 in DNA: TGTGCCAGCAGCCAGGCATCGCGGAACGAGCAGTACTTC.

This clonotype came up a few times. This beta chain appears as a stray read in a library generated for alpha chains; its size is not informative. The chain recombines TRBV4-3 with TRBJ2-1; either TRBD1 or TRBD2 may supply D (7 bases each). Deletions cut 3 bases from V and 3 bases from J, with 21 bases between. Germline values: CDR1 LGHNA, CDR2 YSLEER. The CDR3 has 18 residues. The CDR3 sequence is CASSHPRSGTENYNEQFF. The CDR3 DNA reads TGCGCCAGCAGCCATCCCAGGAGCGGGACAGAAAACTACAATGAGCAGTTCTTC.

This clonotype was counted many times. This beta chain is an unintended read in a library built for alpha chains; its size means little. The chain recombines TRBV10-3 with TRBJ2-7; TRBD1 is a possible D gene (6 bases). Germline V gives CDR1 ENHRY, CDR2 SYGVKD. Trimming stripped 2 bases from V and 7 bases from J, with 24 bases between. The CDR3 runs 17 residues. The CDR3 is CAISETSLRDIGREQYF. CDR3 DNA: TGTGCCATCAGTGAGACGAGTCTTCGGGACATTGGAAGAGAGCAGTACTTC.

Many counts were recorded for this clonotype. The library was prepared for alpha chains; this beta chain is a stray read, so its frequency means little. The chain recombines TRBV5-1 with TRBJ1-2; TRBD1 matches at 7 bases. Trimming removed 4 bases from V and 3 bases from J; junction bases left unmatched: 3. Germline V CDR1 and CDR2: SGHRS, YFSETQ. There are 13 residues in the CDR3. The CDR3 DNA sequence: TGCGCCAGCAGCCCAGACAGGGACTATGGCTACACCTTC. It encodes CASSPDRDYGYTF.

The table lists this clonotype with many counts. This beta chain is a stray sequence in a library constructed for alpha chains; its clone size is not meaningful. This chain uses TRBV7-3 with TRBJ2-6, with no clear D. The CDR3 is 15 amino acids. CDR1 and CDR2 (germline): SGHTA, FQGTGA. V was shortened by 5 bases and J by 0 bases, with 8 bases between the two germline ends. The CDR3 protein is CASSPGISGANVLTF. As DNA, the CDR3 is TGTGCCAGCAGCCCCGGAATCTCTGGGGCCAACGTCCTGACTTTC.

Of note for this clonotype: Possible read error: a much larger clone is one base away. A library prepared for alpha chains yielded this beta chain as an off-target read; its size is of little meaning. The chain employs TRBV20-1 and TRBJ2-7; a possible D gene is TRBD2 (5 bases). From germline, CDR1 is DFQATT and CDR2 SNEGSKA (reference sequence). V lost 3 bases and J 3 bases, leaving 15 bases between the germline ends. CDR3 size: 14 residues. The CDR3 is CSASPRRTCYEQYF. CDR3 in DNA: TGCAGTGCTAGCCCCCGGAGGACGTGCTACGAGCAGTACTTC.

In its sample, this clonotype was seen many times. An end of the junction does not agree with germline; a read error may underlie this. The library was designed around alpha chains, so this beta chain is a stray read whose abundance carries little weight. This chain links TRBV20-1 with TRBJ1-1; possible D gene TRBD1, 5 bases. Germline values: CDR1 DFQATT, CDR2 SNEGSKA (reference sequence). This CDR3 is built from 13 residues. CDR3 loop: CSARGGANTEAFF. For the CDR3, the DNA is TGCAGTGCTAGAGGGGGCGCGAACACTGAAGCCTTCTTT.

This clonotype was counted ten times or more. Found in a library prepared for alpha chains, this beta chain is an off-target read, and its abundance has little meaning. This sequence joins TRBV30 and TRBJ2-6; no clear D. The germline gives CDR1 GTSNPN, CDR2 SVGIG (reference sequence). The CDR3 spans 18 residues. Between the trimmed V and J ends, which lost 0 bases and 0 bases, there was a span of 15 bases. CDR3 sequence reads: CAWSVRLLKVSGANVLTF. CDR3 in DNA: TGTGCCTGGAGTGTTCGGCTACTAAAGGTCTCTGGGGCCAACGTCCTGACTTTC.

As for this clonotype: The size of this beta chain means little, since it is a stray read in a library made for alpha chains. The rearrangement joins TRBV2 to TRBJ2-6, with no clear D. The length of the CDR3 is 16 residues. V lost 2 bases to trimming and J lost 0 bases, with 8 bases between them. In germline, CDR1 is SNHLY, CDR2 FYNNEI. In DNA form, the CDR3 reads TGTGCCAGCAGTGAAATCGGTCTCTCTGGGGCCAACGTCCTGACTTTC. This gives the protein CASSEIGLSGANVLTF.

Ten or more counts support this clonotype. As an off-target read in a library built for alpha chains, this beta chain has a frequency of little significance. The chain combines TRBV7-6 with TRBJ2-7; D uncertain. This CDR3 has 13 amino acids. Trimming cost V 2 bases and J 4 bases, with 9 bases left between them. CDR1 is SGHVS, CDR2 FNYEAQ, per germline. CDR3: CASSLSNSYEQYF. In DNA, the CDR3 is TGTGCCAGCAGCTTAAGTAATAGTTACGAGCAGTACTTC. Together with reference TRBV7-6 and TRBJ2-7, the CDR3 gives the full variable domain: GAGVSQSPRYKVTKRGQDVALRCDPISGHVSLYWYRQALGQGPEFLTYFNYEAQQDKSGLPNDRFSAERPEGSISTLTIQRTEQRDSAMYRCASSLSNSYEQYFGPGTRLTVT.

By share of the sample, this clonotype is medium-sized. Within a library made for alpha chains, this beta chain is off target, and its count is uninformative. The rearrangement uses TRBV20-1 and TRBJ2-1, with 8 bases aligning to TRBD2. V lost 1 base and J lost 3; bases outside the gene matches: 8. The germline V gene encodes CDR1 DFQATT and CDR2 SNEGSKA (reference sequence). The CDR3 sequence is 16 residues long. For the CDR3, the DNA is TGCAGTGCTAGAGGACTAGCGACTACTTACTACAATGAGCAGTTCTTC. This sequence encodes CSARGLATTYYNEQFF.

A word on this clonotype: This beta chain appears as a stray read in a library generated for alpha chains; its size is not informative. The chain recombines TRBV7-3 with TRBJ1-1; maybe TRBD1 (5 bases). Germline values: CDR1 SGHTA, CDR2 FQGTGA. Deletions cut 6 bases from V and 6 bases from J, with 20 bases between. The CDR3 has 15 residues. The CDR3 loop is CASSRDLHPGAEAFF. Written as DNA, the CDR3 is TGTGCCAGCAGTCGGGACCTCCACCCGGGGGCTGAAGCTTTCTTT.